The subject of this entry is one T cell receptor (beta chain). These data come from a study of shared clonotypes between healthy human individuals. Every subset had its genomic DNA shared out evenly among several immunoSEQ plates. Method: immunoSEQ multiplex PCR; TCRdb's copy keeps in-frame clones and lacks some. The repertoire holds 2 million or so clones, roughly 95% seen once, with 0.13% in the top ten. Deletions cut 3 bases from V and 3 bases from J, with 12 bases between. Germline-derived CDR1 and CDR2 are SGHAT and FQNNGV. The CDR3 sequence is 15 residues long. All the donors were Caucasian adults who lived in Nashville, Tennessee.

The sequence came from a man younger than 35 in good health. Source material: naive CD4+ T cells sorted from blood. Subset defined: CD45RA+ positively selected. This chain links TRBV11-2 with TRBJ2-4; D tentatively fits TRBD1 or TRBD2 (5 bases each). CDR3 coding DNA: TGTGCCAGCAGCTTGGTCCGGGACGGCAAAAACATTCAGTACTTC. Translated: CASSLVRDGKNIQYF.